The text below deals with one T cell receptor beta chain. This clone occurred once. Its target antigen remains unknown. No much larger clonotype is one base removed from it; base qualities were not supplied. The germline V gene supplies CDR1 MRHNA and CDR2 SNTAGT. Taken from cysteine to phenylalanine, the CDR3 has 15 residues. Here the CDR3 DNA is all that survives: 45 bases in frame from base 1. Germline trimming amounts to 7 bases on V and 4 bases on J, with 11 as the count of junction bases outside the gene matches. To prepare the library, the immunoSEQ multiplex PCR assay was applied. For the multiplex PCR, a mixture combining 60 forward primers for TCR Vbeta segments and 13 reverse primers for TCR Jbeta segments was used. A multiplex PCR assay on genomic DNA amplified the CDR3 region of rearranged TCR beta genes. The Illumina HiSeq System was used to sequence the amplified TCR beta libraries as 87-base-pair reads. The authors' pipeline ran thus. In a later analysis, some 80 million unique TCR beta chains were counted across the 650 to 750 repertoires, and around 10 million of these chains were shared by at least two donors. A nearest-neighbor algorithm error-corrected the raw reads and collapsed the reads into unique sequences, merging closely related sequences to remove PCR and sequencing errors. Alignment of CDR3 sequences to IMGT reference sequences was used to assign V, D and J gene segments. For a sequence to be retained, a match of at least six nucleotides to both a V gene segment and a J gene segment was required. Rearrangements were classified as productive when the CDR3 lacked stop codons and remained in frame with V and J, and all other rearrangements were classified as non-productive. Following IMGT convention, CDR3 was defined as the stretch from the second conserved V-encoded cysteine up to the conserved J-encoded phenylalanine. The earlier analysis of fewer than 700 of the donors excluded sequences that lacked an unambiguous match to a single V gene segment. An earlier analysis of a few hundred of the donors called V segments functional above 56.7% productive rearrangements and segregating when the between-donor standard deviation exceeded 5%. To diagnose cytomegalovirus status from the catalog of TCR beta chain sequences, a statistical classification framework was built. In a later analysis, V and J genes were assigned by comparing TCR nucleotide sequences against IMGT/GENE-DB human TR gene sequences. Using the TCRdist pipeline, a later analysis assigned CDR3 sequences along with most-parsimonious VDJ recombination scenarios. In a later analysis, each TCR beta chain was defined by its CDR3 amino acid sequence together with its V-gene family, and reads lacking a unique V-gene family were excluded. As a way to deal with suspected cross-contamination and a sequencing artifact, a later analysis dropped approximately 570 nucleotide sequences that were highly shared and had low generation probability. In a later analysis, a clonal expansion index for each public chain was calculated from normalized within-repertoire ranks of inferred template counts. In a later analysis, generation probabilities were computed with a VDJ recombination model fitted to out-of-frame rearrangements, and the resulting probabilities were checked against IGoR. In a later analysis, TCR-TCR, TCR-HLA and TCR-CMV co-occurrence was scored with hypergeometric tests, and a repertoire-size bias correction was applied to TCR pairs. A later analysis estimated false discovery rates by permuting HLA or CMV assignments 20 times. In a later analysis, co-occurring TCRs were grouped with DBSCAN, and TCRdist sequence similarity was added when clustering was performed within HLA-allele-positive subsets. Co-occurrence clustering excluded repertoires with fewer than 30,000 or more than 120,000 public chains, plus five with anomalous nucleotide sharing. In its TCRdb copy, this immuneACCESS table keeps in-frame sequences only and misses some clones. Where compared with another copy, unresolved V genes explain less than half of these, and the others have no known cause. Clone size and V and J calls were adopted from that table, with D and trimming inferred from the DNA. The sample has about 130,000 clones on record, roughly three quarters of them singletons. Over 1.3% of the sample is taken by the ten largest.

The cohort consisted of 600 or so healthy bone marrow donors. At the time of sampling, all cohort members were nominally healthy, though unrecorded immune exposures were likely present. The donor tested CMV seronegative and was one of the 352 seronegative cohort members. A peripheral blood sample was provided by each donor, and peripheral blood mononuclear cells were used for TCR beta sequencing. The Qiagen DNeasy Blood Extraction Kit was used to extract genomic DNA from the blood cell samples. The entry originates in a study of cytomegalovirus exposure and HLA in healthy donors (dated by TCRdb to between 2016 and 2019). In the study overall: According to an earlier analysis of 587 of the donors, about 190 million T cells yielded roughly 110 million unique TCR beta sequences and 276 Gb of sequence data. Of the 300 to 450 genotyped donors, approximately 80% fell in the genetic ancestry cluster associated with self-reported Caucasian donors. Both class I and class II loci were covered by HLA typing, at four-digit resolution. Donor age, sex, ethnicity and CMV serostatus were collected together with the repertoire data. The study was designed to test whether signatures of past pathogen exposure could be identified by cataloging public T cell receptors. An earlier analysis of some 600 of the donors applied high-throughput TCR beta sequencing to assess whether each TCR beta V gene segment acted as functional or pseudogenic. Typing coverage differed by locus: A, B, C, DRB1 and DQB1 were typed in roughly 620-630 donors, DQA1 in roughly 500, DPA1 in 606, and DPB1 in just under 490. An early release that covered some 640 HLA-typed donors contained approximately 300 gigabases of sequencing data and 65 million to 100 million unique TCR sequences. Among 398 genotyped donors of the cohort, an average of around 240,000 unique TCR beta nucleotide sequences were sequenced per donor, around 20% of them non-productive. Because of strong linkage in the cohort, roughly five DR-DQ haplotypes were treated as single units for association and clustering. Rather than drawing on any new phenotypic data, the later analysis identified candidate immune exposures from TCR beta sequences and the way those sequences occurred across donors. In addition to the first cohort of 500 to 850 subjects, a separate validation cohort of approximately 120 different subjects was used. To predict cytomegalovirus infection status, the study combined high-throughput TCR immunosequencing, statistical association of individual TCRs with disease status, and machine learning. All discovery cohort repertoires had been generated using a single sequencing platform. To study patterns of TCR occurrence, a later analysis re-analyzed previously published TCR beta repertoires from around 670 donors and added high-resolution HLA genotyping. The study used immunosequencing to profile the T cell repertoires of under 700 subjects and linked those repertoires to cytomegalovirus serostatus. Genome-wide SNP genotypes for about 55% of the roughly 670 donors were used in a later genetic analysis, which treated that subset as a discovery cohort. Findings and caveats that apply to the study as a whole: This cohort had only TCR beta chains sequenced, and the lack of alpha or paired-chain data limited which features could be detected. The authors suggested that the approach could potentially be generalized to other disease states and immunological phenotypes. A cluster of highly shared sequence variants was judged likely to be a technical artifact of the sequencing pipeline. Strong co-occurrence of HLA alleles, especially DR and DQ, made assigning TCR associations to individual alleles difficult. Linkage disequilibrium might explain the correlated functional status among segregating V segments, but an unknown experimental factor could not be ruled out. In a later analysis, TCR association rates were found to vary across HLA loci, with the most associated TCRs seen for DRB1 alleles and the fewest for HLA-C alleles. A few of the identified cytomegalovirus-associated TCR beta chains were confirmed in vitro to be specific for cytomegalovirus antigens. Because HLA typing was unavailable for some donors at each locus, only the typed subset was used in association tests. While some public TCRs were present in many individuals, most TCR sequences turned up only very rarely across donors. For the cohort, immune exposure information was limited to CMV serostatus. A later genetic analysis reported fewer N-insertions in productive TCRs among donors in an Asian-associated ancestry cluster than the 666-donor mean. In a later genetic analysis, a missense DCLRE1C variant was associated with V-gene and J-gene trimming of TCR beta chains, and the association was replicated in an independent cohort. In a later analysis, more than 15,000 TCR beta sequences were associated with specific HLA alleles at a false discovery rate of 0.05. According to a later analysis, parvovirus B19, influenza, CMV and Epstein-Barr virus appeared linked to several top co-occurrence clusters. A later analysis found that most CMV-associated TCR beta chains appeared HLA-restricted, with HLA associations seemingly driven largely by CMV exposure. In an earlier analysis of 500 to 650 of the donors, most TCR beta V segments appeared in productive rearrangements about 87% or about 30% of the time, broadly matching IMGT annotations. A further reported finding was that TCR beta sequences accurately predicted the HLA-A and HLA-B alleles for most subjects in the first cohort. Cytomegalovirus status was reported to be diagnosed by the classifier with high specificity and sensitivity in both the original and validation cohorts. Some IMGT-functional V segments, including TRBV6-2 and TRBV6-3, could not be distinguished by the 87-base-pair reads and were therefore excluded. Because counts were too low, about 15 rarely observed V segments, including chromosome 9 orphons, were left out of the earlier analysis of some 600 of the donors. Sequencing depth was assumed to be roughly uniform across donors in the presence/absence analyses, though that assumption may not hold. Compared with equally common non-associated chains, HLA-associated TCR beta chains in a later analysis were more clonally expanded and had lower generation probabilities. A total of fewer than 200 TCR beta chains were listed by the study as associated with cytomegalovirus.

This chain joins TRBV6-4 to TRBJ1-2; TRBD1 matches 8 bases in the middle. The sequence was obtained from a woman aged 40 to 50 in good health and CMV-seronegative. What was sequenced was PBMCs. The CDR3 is CASTPTPTGAYGYTF. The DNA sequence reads TGTGCCAGCACACCCACCCCGACAGGGGCCTATGGCTACACCTTC.